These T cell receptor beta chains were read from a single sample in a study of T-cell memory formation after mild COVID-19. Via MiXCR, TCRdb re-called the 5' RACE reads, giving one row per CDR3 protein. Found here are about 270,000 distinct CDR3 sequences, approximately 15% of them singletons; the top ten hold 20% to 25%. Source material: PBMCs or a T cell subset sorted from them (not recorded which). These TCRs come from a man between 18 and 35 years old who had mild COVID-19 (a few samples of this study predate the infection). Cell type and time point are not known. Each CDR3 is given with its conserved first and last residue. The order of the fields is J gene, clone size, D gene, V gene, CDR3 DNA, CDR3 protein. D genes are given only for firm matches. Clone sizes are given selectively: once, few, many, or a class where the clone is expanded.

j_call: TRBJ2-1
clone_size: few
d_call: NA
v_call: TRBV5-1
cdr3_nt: TGCGCCAGCAGCTTGGTAGGGTTGGATGAGCAGTTCTTC
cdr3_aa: CASSLVGLDEQFF

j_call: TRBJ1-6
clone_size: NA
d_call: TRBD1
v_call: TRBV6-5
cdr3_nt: TGTGCCAGCAGCTCCCGACAGGGATCCCATTCACCCCTCCACTTT
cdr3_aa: CASSSRQGSHSPLHF

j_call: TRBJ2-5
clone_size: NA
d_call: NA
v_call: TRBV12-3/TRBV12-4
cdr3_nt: TGTGCCAGCAGTTTCCGGACATATCGAGATGTGAAAGAGACCCAGTACTTC
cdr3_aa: CASSFRTYRDVKETQYF

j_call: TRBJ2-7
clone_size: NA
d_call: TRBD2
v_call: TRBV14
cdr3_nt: TGTGCCAGCAGCCCACTCGGGACTAGCAGGTCCTACGAGCAGTACTTC
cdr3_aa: CASSPLGTSRSYEQYF

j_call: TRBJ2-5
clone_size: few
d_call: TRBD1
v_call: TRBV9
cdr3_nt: TGTGCCAGCAGCGTAGACTCCGGACAGGGAAAAGAGACCCAGTACTTC
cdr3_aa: CASSVDSGQGKETQYF

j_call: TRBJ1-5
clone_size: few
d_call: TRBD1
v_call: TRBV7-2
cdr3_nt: TGTGCCAGCAGCTCCGACAGGGGAGGAGGGCAGCCCCAGCATTTT
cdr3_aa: CASSSDRGGGQPQHF

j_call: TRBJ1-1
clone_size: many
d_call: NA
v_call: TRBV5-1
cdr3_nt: TGCGCCAGCAGCTCGGGCCCAGGGGTGGGGACTGAAGCTTTCTTT
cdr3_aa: CASSSGPGVGTEAFF

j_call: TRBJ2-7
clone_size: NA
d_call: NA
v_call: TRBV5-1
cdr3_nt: TGCGCCAGCAGCCCGGACCTGGGGGAGATATACGAGCAGTACTTC
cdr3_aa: CASSPDLGEIYEQYF

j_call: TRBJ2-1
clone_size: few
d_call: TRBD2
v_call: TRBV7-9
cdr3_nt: TGTGCCAGCAGCTTAGATGGACTAGACTACAATGAGCAGTTCTTC
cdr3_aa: CASSLDGLDYNEQFF

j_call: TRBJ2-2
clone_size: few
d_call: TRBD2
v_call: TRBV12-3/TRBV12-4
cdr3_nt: TGTGCCAGCAGGCCACCGGGACTAGGGGAGCTGTTTTTT
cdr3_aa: CASRPPGLGELFF

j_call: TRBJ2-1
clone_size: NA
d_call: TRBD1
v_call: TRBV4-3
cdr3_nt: TGCGCCAGCAGCCATGACAGGGACAATGAGCAGTTCTTC
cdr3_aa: CASSHDRDNEQFF

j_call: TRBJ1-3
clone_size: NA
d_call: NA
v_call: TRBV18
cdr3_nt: TGTGCCAGCTCACCACAGGGTTCGGGAAACACCATATATTTT
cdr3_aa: CASSPQGSGNTIYF

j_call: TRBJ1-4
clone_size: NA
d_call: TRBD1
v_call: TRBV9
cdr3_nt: TGTGCCAGCAGCGTAGAAGGCAGGGGGCTTAATGAAAAACTGTTTTTT
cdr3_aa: CASSVEGRGLNEKLFF

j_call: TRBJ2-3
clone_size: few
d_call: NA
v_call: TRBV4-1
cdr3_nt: TGCGCCAGCAGCCAAACCAGGACTAGCACAGATACGCAGTATTTT
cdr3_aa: CASSQTRTSTDTQYF

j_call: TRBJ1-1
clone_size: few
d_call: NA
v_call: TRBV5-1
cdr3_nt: TGCGCCAGCAGCCCCGGCGGGGCGGGAAACACTGAAGCTTTCTTT
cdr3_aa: CASSPGGAGNTEAFF

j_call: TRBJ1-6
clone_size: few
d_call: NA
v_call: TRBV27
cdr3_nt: TGTGCCAGCGGACTAGATTCACCCCTCCACTTT
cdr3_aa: CASGLDSPLHF

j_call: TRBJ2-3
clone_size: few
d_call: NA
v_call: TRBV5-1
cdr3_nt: TGCGCCAGCAGCTTGCAGGGGCCGTCAGATACGCAGTATTTT
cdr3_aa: CASSLQGPSDTQYF

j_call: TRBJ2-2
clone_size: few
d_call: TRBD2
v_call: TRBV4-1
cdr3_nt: TGCGCCAGCAGCCGACGACTAGCGGAGACCACCGGGGAGCTGTTTTTT
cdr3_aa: CASSRRLAETTGELFF

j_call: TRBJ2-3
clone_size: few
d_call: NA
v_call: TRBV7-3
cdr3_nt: TGTGCCAGCAGCTTACAGGGGGGAGGCCCAGATACGCAGTATTTT
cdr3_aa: CASSLQGGGPDTQYF

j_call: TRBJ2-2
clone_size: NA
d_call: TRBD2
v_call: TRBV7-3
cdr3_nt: TGTGCCAGCAGCTTAAGATCAGGGAGGGCGAACACCGGGGAGCTGTTTTTT
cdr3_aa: CASSLRSGRANTGELFF

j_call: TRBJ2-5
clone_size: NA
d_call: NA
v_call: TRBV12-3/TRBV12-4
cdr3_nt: TGTGCCAGCAGCATACAGTCTTCGGCGTCAGAGACCCAGTACTTC
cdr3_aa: CASSIQSSASETQYF

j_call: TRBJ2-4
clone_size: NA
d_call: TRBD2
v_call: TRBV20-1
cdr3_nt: TGCAGTGCCTCCTCCCTGGCGGGGGGGCAAAACATTCAGTACTTC
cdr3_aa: CSASSLAGGQNIQYF

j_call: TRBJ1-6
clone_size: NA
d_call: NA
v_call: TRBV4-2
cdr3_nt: TGTGCCAGCAGCCTTTCAGGTGCACCCGTACTACGTCTCCTCCACTTT
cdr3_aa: CASSLSGAPVLRLLHF

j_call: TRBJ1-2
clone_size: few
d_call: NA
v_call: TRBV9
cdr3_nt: TGTGCCAGCAGCTCCATCTCCGCAGCCTATGGCTACACCTTC
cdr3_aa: CASSSISAAYGYTF

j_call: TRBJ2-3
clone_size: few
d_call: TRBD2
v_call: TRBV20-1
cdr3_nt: TGCAGTGCTCCGGCGCGGGGGGCCACAGATACGCAGTATTTT
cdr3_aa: CSAPARGATDTQYF

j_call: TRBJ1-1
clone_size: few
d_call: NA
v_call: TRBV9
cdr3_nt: TGTGCCAGCAGCGTGTCCGGACAGACCGACCGAGCTTTCTTT
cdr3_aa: CASSVSGQTDRAFF

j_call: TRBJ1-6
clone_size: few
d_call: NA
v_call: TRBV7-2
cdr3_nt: TGTGCCAGCAGCTTAGCGGTCGGCAGGGGAAATTCACCCCTCCACTTT
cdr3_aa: CASSLAVGRGNSPLHF

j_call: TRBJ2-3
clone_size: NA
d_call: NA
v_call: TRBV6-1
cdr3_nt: TGTGCCAGCAGTGAAGCCGATTGGACACAAGATACGCAGTATTTT
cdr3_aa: CASSEADWTQDTQYF

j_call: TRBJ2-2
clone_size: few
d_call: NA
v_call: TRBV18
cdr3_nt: TGTGCCAGCTCACCACGGGCAGCGGCTAACACCGGGGAGCTGTTTTTT
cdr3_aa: CASSPRAAANTGELFF

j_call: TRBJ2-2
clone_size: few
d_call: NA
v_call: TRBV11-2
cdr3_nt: TGTGCCAGCAGCCCACTAGGCCAGGCGAACACCGGGGAGCTGTTTTTT
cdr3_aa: CASSPLGQANTGELFF

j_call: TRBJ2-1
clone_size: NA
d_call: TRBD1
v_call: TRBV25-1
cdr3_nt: TGTGCCAGCAGTGAAGTAGGGACAGCCTATGAGCAGTTCTTC
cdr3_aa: CASSEVGTAYEQFF

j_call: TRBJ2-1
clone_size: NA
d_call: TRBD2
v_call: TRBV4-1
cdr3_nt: TGCGCCAGCATCCCTGGGACTAGCGGGCGCAATGAGCAGTTCTTC
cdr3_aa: CASIPGTSGRNEQFF

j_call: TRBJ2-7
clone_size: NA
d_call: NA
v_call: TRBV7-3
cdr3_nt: TGTGCCTCTAAAAGGACCCCCCATGCCTACGAGCAGTACTTC
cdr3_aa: CASKRTPHAYEQYF

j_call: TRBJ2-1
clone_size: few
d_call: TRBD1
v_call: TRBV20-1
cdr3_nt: TGCAGTGCTCCTATTTGGACAGGAACCTATGAGCAGTTCTTC
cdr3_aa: CSAPIWTGTYEQFF

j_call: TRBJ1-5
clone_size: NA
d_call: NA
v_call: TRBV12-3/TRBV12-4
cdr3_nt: TGTGCCAGCAGTTTACAGCTTCATCTGGGGCCCCAGCATTTT
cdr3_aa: CASSLQLHLGPQHF

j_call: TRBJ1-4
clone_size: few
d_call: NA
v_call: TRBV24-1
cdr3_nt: TGTGCCACCAGTGACCAGCCCTCTGCGGGGAATAATGAAAAACTGTTTTTT
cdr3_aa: CATSDQPSAGNNEKLFF

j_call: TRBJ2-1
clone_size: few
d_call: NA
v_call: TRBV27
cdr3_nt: TGTGCCAGCAGTTTATATTACCAATACAATGAGCAGTTCTTC
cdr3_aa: CASSLYYQYNEQFF

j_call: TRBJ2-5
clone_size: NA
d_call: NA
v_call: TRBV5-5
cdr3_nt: TGTGCCAGCAGCTTCCTCGGGGGTCAGACCCAGTACTTC
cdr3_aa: CASSFLGGQTQYF

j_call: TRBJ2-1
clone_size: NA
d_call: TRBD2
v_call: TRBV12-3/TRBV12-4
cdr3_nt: TGTGCCAGCAGCGCGGGACTAGCGACCCAGTTCTTC
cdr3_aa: CASSAGLATQFF

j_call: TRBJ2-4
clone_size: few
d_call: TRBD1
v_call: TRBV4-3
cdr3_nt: TGCGCCAGCAGCCCTTGGTTCGGACAGGGGGCGCAGACAAACATTCAGTACTTC
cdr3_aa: CASSPWFGQGAQTNIQYF